Shown below are 16 T cell receptor beta chains from a single sample sequenced in a study of Ad26.COV2.S vaccination and SARS-CoV-2 variants (dated by TCRdb to the early 2020s). This specimen's treatment or condition label, interpreted: approximately 18 received Ad26.COV2.S at low or high dose, single or two shots; a few received placebo; per-sample allocation not given. Repertoires of vaccine and placebo recipients were sequenced from samples taken on day 63 after the first injection. Library generation was performed with the immunoSEQ multiplex PCR assay. Drawn from immuneACCESS, this table holds only the in-frame rearrangements with V and J called that TCRdb kept. Clones are partly lost; checked studies trace under half to an unresolved V gene and leave the rest unexplained. This sample is represented by hundreds of thousands of clones; roughly 90% of them were singletons. The ten largest clonotypes hold over 1.3% of the sample.

The sample consisted of peripheral blood, taken in a trial of Ad26.COV2.S vaccine versus placebo. These receptors were obtained from a person between 18 and 65 years old who received the Ad26.COV2.S COVID-19 vaccine or a placebo.

The rearrangement links TRBV5-1 to TRBJ1-2, with D possibly TRBD1 on 6 matching bases. Germline V gene data show CDR1 as SGHRS and CDR2 as YFSETQ. This CDR3 contains 16 residues. Trimming cost V 4 bases and J 7 bases, with 23 bases left between them. CDR3 bases: TGCGCCAGCAGCCCCGGACAGTCGGGAGGATTCGGTGGCTACACCTTC. This translates into CASSPGQSGGFGGYTF. Supplemented by reference TRBV5-1 and TRBJ1-2, the full variable domain reads KAGVTQTPRYLIKTRGQQVTLSCSPISGHRSVSWYQQTPGQGLQFLFEYFSETQRNKGNFPGRFSGRQFSNSRSEMNVSTLELGDSALYLCASSPGQSGGFGGYTFGSGTRLTVV.

This chain joins TRBV10-3 and TRBJ1-2; D call uncertain. The V end was cut by 1 base, the J end by 6 bases, with 9 bases between. The CDR3 consists of 13 residues. Germline-derived CDR1 and CDR2 are ENHRY and SYGVKD. The CDR3 reads CAISELNPDGYTF. DNA for the CDR3: TGTGCCATCAGTGAGTTAAACCCAGATGGCTACACCTTC.

This sequence joins TRBV7-2 and TRBJ1-4; tentatively, D is TRBD1 (5 bases). CDR3 length: 16 residues. Germline V gene sequence: CDR1 SGHTA, CDR2 FQGNSA. Trimming left V 2 bases short and J 0 bases short, with 10 bases between. The CDR3 loop reads CASSLRGTTTNEKLFF. Here the CDR3 DNA reads TGTGCCAGCAGCTTACGAGGGACGACAACTAATGAAAAACTGTTTTTT.

The J gene is TRBJ1-5, the V gene TRBV2; 9 positions agree with TRBD1. Unmatched junction bases numbered 5, after V lost 2 bases and J lost 9 bases. This CDR3 spans 14 amino acids. CDR1 and CDR2 (germline): SNHLY, FYNNEI. The CDR3 region is CASSELDRGGPQHF. The CDR3 nucleotides are TGTGCCAGCAGTGAATTGGACAGGGGAGGGCCCCAGCATTTT.

This clone was recorded only once. Within the sample, other DNA sequences also encode this same CDR3. CDR3 nucleotide sequence: TGTGCCACTAGGGAGTCGGGCAATCAGCCCCAGCATTTT. This sequence encodes CATRESGNQPQHF. The V and J genes are TRBV15 and TRBJ1-5; no reliable D call. Looked up from germline, CDR1 is LNHNV and CDR2 is YYDKDF (reference sequence). CDR3 size: 13 residues. V lost 9 bases and J lost 2, with 11 bases in between. The variable domain in full, completed from reference TRBV15 and TRBJ1-5, reads DAMVIQNPRYQVTQFGKPVTLSCSQTLNHNVMYWYQQKSSQAPKLLFHYYDKDFNNEADTPDNFQSRRPNTSFCFLDIRSPGLGDTAMYLCATRESGNQPQHFGDGTRLSIL.

In DNA, the CDR3 is TGTGCCAGCAGCTTACCCAGCCCCTATGGCTACACCTTC. It is translated as CASSLPSPYGYTF. The chain links TRBV5-6 to TRBJ1-2; D call uncertain. There are 13 residues in the CDR3. Germline CDR1 is SGHDT and CDR2 is YYEEEE. Trimming shortened V by 2 bases and J by 4 bases, and 9 bases separated the two germline ends. The complete variable domain, with remaining parts taken from reference TRBV5-6 and TRBJ1-2, reads DAGVTQSPTHLIKTRGQQVTLRCSPKSGHDTVSWYQQALGQGPQFIFQYYEEEERQRGNFPDRFSGHQFPNYSSELNVNALLLGDSALYLCASSLPSPYGYTFGSGTRLTVV.

The CDR3 coding sequence is TGCGCCAGCAGCTTGGGATGGGACAATGAAAAACTGTTTTTT. Translation: CASSLGWDNEKLFF. This chain joins TRBV5-1 and TRBJ1-4, with D maybe TRBD1 (5 bases). CDR3 size: 14 residues. With 0 bases removed from V and 5 bases from J, the gap between germline ends came to 8 bases. The germline V gene has CDR1 SGHRS and CDR2 YFSETQ.

The genes are TRBV19 and TRBJ1-2, with 7 bases fitting TRBD1. The CDR3 is made up of 13 amino acids. The germline V gene encodes CDR1 LNHDA and CDR2 SQIVND (reference sequence). Unmatched junction bases numbered 9, after V lost 8 bases and J lost 6 bases. The CDR3 protein is CASGDRVEDGYTF. The DNA for the CDR3 is TGTGCCAGTGGAGACAGGGTCGAAGATGGCTACACCTTC.

As concerns this clone: The sample contains more than one DNA sequence encoding this CDR3. J is TRBJ2-2 and V is TRBV7-2, with D possibly being TRBD2 (6 bases). Per the germline V gene, CDR1 is SGHTA and CDR2 is FQGNSA. V lost 1 base, J lost 0 bases, and 9 bases lay in between. This CDR3 contains 16 residues. The CDR3 region is CASSLGGAANTGELFF. The CDR3, as DNA: TGTGCCAGCAGCTTAGGCGGGGCCGCGAACACCGGGGAGCTGTTTTTT.

The chain links TRBV2 to TRBJ1-1; perhaps TRBD1 as D (6 bases). Germline V gene sequence: CDR1 SNHLY, CDR2 FYNNEI. The CDR3 sequence is 17 residues long. V was shortened by 1 base and J by 0 bases, with 15 bases between the two germline ends. CDR3 sequence: CASSEVPGAPMNTEAFF. As DNA, the CDR3 is TGTGCCAGCAGTGAAGTCCCAGGGGCCCCCATGAACACTGAAGCTTTCTTT.

Notes on this clone: In the same sample, other DNA sequences code for this CDR3. The V gene is TRBV20-1, the J gene TRBJ2-7; no reliable D call. Germline V gene data show CDR1 as DFQATT and CDR2 as SNEGSKA (reference sequence). Trimming pared 3 bases from V and 2 bases from J, leaving 2 bases between. The CDR3 consists of 10 residues. CDR3 nucleotide sequence: TGCAGTGCTAGTACCTACGAGCAGTACTTC. It yields the protein CSASTYEQYF.

The chain combines TRBV6-6 with TRBJ2-5; TRBD1 aligns across 8 bases. The germline V gene has CDR1 MNHNY and CDR2 SVGAGI (reference sequence). V was pared by 4 bases and J by 4 bases, with 2 bases of the junction left unmatched. The CDR3 length is 13 residues. CDR3: CASSSTGGETQYF. The CDR3 nucleotides read TGTGCCAGCAGTTCCACAGGGGGAGAGACCCAGTACTTC.

The chain couples TRBV7-9 to TRBJ2-3; TRBD2 might be the D (6 bases). The CDR3 loop spans 14 amino acids. Trimming cost V 5 bases and J 5 bases, with 14 bases left between them. Looked up from germline, CDR1 is SEHNR and CDR2 is FQNEAQ (reference sequence). CDR3 sequence: CASSADYFGDTQYF. The CDR3 coding sequence is TGTGCCAGCAGCGCGGACTATTTTGGAGATACGCAGTATTTT.

V usage is TRBV7-8 and J usage is TRBJ2-7; D perhaps matches TRBD1 (6 bases). V was pared by 5 bases and J by 3 bases, with 23 bases between. The CDR3 runs to 17 residues. Germline V gene data show CDR1 as SGHVS and CDR2 as FQNEAQ. Here the CDR3 reads CASSPGVGKQGHYEQYF. The DNA of the CDR3 is TGTGCCAGCAGCCCCGGGGTGGGTAAACAGGGACACTACGAGCAGTACTTC.

This rearrangement joins TRBV14 to TRBJ2-2; 7 bases match TRBD2. The CDR3 is made up of 13 amino acids. Germline CDR1 is SGHDN and CDR2 is FVKESK. Germline trimming cut 5 bases from V and 6 bases from J; bases unmatched to any gene: 3. CDR3 sequence: CASSSAGPGELFF. As DNA, the CDR3 is TGTGCCAGCAGCTCAGCGGGACCCGGGGAGCTGTTTTTT.

The V gene is TRBV7-9, the J gene TRBJ2-1, with 9 positions matching TRBD2. The V gene's germline CDR1 is SEHNR and CDR2 FQNEAQ (reference sequence). CDR3 length: 15 residues. Trimming at V came to 4 bases and at J to 5 bases, leaving 6 bases not matched to a gene. CDR3 DNA sequence: TGTGCCAGCAGCTATTATAGCGGGAGCCACAATGAGCAGTTCTTC. Translated, it gives CASSYYSGSHNEQFF.